The TCR beta chain described here comes from a study of blood T cells in healthy people across ages. Combining a sample-barcoded 5' primer with a J-beta primer mix, a second PCR ran for roughly 6 to 12 cycles. TCRdb passed the 5' RACE reads through MiXCR, listing each CDR3 protein once. In the table there are over a million distinct CDR3 sequences, approximately 43% of which are singletons. The amount of total RNA extracted per sample was at least 6 micrograms. Concerning this clonotype itself: The antigen is not known.

General study results and limits: The donors' CMV status was not determined, possibly confounding changes in expanded clonotypes. Older age went with lower TCR beta diversity per million T cells, in a roughly linear way.

The CDR3 spans 16 residues. Germline CDR1 and CDR2: MNHEY and SVGEGT. Germline trimming cut 2 bases from V and 3 bases from J; bases unmatched to any gene: 8. What was sequenced was blood. The rearrangement joins TRBV6-2 or TRBV6-3 to TRBJ2-7; 9 nucleotides match TRBD1. The origin of this receptor is a woman in her late teens or twenties in good health. The CDR3: CASSYRARDRVYEQYF. Here the CDR3 DNA reads TGTGCCAGCAGTTACCGGGCCCGGGACAGGGTCTACGAGCAGTACTTC.